Listed here is a single TCR beta chain. This sample was taken from a study of blood T cells in healthy people across ages. PCR was performed a second time for roughly 7 to 12 cycles using a sample-barcoded 5' primer and a J-beta primer mix. MiXCR, run by TCRdb on the 5' RACE reads, gives a single entry per CDR3 protein. The data contain fewer than 800,000 distinct CDR3 sequences, under 25% of them singletons. The material sequenced was blood. This clonotype was sampled from a man between 65 and 85 years old in good health.

CDR3 amino acids: CASSQAPGPYFEQYF. The DNA of the CDR3 is TGTGCCAGCAGCCAAGCACCGGGACCGTATTTCGAGCAGTACTTC. This chain joins TRBV3-1 and TRBJ2-7; D tentatively fits TRBD1 or TRBD2 (5 bases each). V dropped 1 base and J dropped 6 bases, with 16 bases sitting between them. This CDR3 contains 15 residues. The germline gives CDR1 LGHDT, CDR2 YNNKEL (reference sequence).